What follows is one T cell receptor beta chain and its context. The antigen is unknown. Each subset's genomic DNA was shared equally among a number of immunoSEQ plates. Assay: immunoSEQ multiplex PCR; the TCRdb copy retains only in-frame clones and omits some. The sample shows 2 million to 2.5 million clones, approximately 95% of them seen only once. In the naive CD8 group, cells lacked CD45RO and were positively selected for CCR7, so terminally differentiated effector memory CD45RA+ cells were left out. This CDR3 is 14 amino acids long. V lost 3 bases to trimming and J lost 2 bases; unmatched junction nucleotides: 1. The germline gives CDR1 SGHRS, CDR2 YFSETQ. This record comes from a study of shared clonotypes between healthy human individuals. Study-wide findings and caveats: Though the depth was large, rarefaction showed that sorted-subset sequencing was incomplete.

Sequenced input: naive CD8+ T cells sorted from blood. This chain joins TRBV5-1 and TRBJ2-1, with 8 bases aligning to TRBD1. This sequence originates from a man aged 18 to 30 in good health. The CDR3 region is CASSWTGTYNEQFF. The CDR3 DNA is TGCGCCAGCAGCTGGACAGGGACCTACAATGAGCAGTTCTTC.